These 24 T cell receptor beta chains came from one sample sequenced in a study of CD8+ T cells in alopecia areata. RNA extraction and reverse transcription yielded cDNA as sequencing template. Clones were read by immunoSEQ multiplex PCR, and TCRdb kept only the in-frame ones, dropping some. This table holds around 100,000 clones, around 50% found once. The treatment was: oral pan-JAK inhibitor, 5-10 mg twice daily. Sequencing was performed on CD8+ T cells sorted from blood, taken at week 24, from a patient treated with tofacitinib. Receptor source: a human donor with alopecia areata.

The genes are TRBV15 and TRBJ2-5; TRBD1 might be the D (6 bases). V gave up 3 bases and J gave up 1 base, with 12 bases separating them. This CDR3 spans 15 amino acids. CDR1 is LNHNV and CDR2 is YYDKDF in the germline V gene (reference sequence). CDR3 in amino acids: CATSRNRDIQETQYF. The CDR3, as DNA: TGTGCCACCAGCAGGAACCGGGACATCCAAGAGACCCAGTACTTC.

The chain employs TRBV5-6 and TRBJ2-5; 8 bases fit TRBD1. CDR1 and CDR2 from the germline V gene are SGHDT and YYEEEE. V was clipped by 1 base and J by 5 bases; unmatched bases: 10. The CDR3 is made up of 16 amino acids. CDR3 nucleotide sequence: TGTGCCAGCAGCTTGTACGGACAGGGTATCTGGGAGACCCAGTACTTC. It encodes CASSLYGQGIWETQYF.

The chain has TRBV14 and TRBJ2-7, with D perhaps TRBD2 (5 bases). V was trimmed by 1 base and J by 0 bases, leaving 10 bases between them. The germline gives CDR1 SGHDN, CDR2 FVKESK. The CDR3 loop spans 15 amino acids. CDR3 residues: CASSQGVGSSYEQYF. The CDR3 bases are TGTGCCAGCAGCCAAGGGGTAGGGAGCTCCTACGAGCAGTACTTC.

The genes are TRBV7-9 and TRBJ1-2; D uncertain. In germline, CDR1 is SEHNR, CDR2 FQNEAQ (reference sequence). V was trimmed by 7 bases and J by 8 bases, leaving 17 bases between them. The CDR3 covers 13 residues. The DNA of the CDR3 is TGTGCCAGCACTACGGGCAGGCCGGGAGGCTACACCTTC. Encoded protein: CASTTGRPGGYTF.

This rearrangement joins TRBV7-3 to TRBJ2-2, with D possibly called TRBD1 or TRBD2 (5 bases each). Germline V CDR1 and CDR2: SGHTA, FQGTGA. V lost 5 bases, J lost 7 bases, and 14 bases lay in between. The CDR3 covers 14 residues. The CDR3 protein is CASSVTGGGGELFF. CDR3 sequence (DNA): TGTGCCAGCAGCGTCACAGGAGGCGGCGGGGAGCTGTTTTTT.

This chain uses TRBV4-1 with TRBJ1-5; the D is unclear. CDR1 MGHRA and CDR2 YSYEKL come from the germline V gene. Trimming stripped 4 bases from V and 2 bases from J, with 15 bases between. This CDR3 comprises 16 residues. CDR3: CASSRLSSERNQPQHF. The CDR3 region has the DNA TGCGCCAGCAGCCGCCTATCCTCAGAGCGCAATCAGCCCCAGCATTTT.

This clone was observed a few times. This sequence joins TRBV27 and TRBJ2-3; 7 bases align to TRBD1. The CDR3 sequence is 17 residues long. The trim removed 1 base at V and 0 bases at J, leaving 7 bases unmatched. Germline CDR1 and CDR2: MNHEY and SMNVEV (reference sequence). The DNA of the CDR3 is TGTGCCAGCAGTTTATTTTGGGACAGCATGAGCACAGATACGCAGTATTTT. Its protein product is CASSLFWDSMSTDTQYF.

In this sample, this clone turned up a few times. V gene TRBV19 combines with J gene TRBJ1-6; D call uncertain. The CDR3 runs 12 residues. In germline, CDR1 is LNHDA, CDR2 SQIVND (reference sequence). V was pared by 10 bases and J by 7 bases, with 11 bases between. The CDR3 region is CATKAGNSPLHF. The CDR3 DNA reads TGTGCCACTAAAGCGGGCAATTCACCCCTCCACTTT.

The chain joins TRBV2 to TRBJ1-2; D not resolved. In germline, CDR1 is SNHLY, CDR2 FYNNEI. V was shortened by 8 bases and J by 4 bases, with 8 bases between the two germline ends. The CDR3 is made up of 11 amino acids. The CDR3 DNA reads as TGTGCCAGCCCAGGCCTCTATGGCTACACCTTC. Translated, it gives CASPGLYGYTF.

DNA for the CDR3: TGCGCCAGCAGCTTGATTAATCCCAGGGACAGGGGGTCTGGGGAGACCCAGTACTTC. Encoded protein: CASSLINPRDRGSGETQYF. The chain carries TRBV5-1 and TRBJ2-5, with TRBD1 identical over 11 bases. This CDR3 has 19 amino acids. Germline-derived CDR1 and CDR2 are SGHRS and YFSETQ. V lost 1 base and J lost 5; bases outside the gene matches: 16.

V and J are TRBV4-3 and TRBJ2-3; no firm D call. The CDR3 sequence is 15 residues long. Trimming pared 1 base from V and 3 bases from J, leaving 11 bases between. The V gene's germline CDR1 is LGHNA and CDR2 YSLEER. CDR3: CASSQASELTDTQYF. The CDR3 coding sequence is TGCGCCAGCAGCCAAGCGTCTGAGTTGACAGATACGCAGTATTTT.

The genes are TRBV6-5 and TRBJ2-7; no clear D gene. The germline V gene has CDR1 MNHEY and CDR2 SVGAGI. The germline V and J ends were trimmed by 5 bases and 1 base, with 15 bases remaining between them. The CDR3 contains 15 residues. CDR3 protein: CASSPLILPSYEQYF. In nucleotides, the CDR3 is TGTGCCAGCAGTCCCCTCATACTTCCTTCCTACGAGCAGTACTTC.

V gene TRBV9 combines with J gene TRBJ1-4; 9 bases are shared with TRBD1. The CDR3 consists of 15 residues. V trimming: 4 bases; J trimming: 6 bases; junction bases outside the gene matches: 7. Germline V CDR1 and CDR2: SGDLS, YYNGEE. CDR3 sequence reads: CASSPGTGWDEKLFF. DNA of the CDR3: TGTGCCAGCAGCCCAGGGACAGGGTGGGATGAAAAACTGTTTTTT.

V and J are TRBV5-6 and TRBJ2-7; D gene uncertain. Germline V gene sequence: CDR1 SGHDT, CDR2 YYEEEE. The V end lost 0 bases, the J end lost 7 bases, and 11 bases lay between the germline ends. The CDR3 totals 13 residues. The CDR3 sequence is CASSLGSRREQYF. DNA for the CDR3: TGTGCCAGCAGCTTGGGGTCGAGAAGGGAGCAGTACTTC.

The rearrangement links TRBV7-9 to TRBJ2-7; D is unclear. Trimming removed 1 base from V and 2 bases from J, with 6 bases in between. The CDR3 covers 13 residues. In germline, CDR1 is SEHNR, CDR2 FQNEAQ (reference sequence). CDR3 loop: CASSLGITYEQYF. The DNA for the CDR3 is TGTGCCAGCAGCTTAGGGATTACCTACGAGCAGTACTTC.

This clone has a handful of counts. The chain has TRBV13 and TRBJ2-2; the D is unclear. The CDR3 is 14 amino acids. The germline V gene encodes CDR1 PRHDT and CDR2 FYEKMQ (reference sequence). V was trimmed by 6 bases and J by 2 bases, leaving 10 bases between them. The CDR3 bases are TGTGCCAGCAGGACCGGCGTAAACACCGGGGAGCTGTTTTTT. It codes for CASRTGVNTGELFF.

The gene calls are TRBV13 and TRBJ2-3, with 9 bases aligning to TRBD2. With 8 bases clipped from V and 6 bases from J, the junction kept 9 bases outside the gene matches. The CDR3 runs 14 residues. Germline values: CDR1 PRHDT, CDR2 FYEKMQ (reference sequence). The CDR3 here is CASGGGAGSDTQYF. CDR3 nucleotide sequence: TGTGCCAGCGGCGGGGGGGCCGGGTCGGATACGCAGTATTTT.

This clone has just one count. The gene calls are TRBV29-1 and TRBJ2-1, with no clear D. In germline, CDR1 is SQVTM, CDR2 ANQGSEA. V gave up 4 bases and J gave up 0 bases, with 13 bases separating them. The CDR3 totals 15 residues. The CDR3 is CSVVGRSSSYNEQFF. The CDR3 coding sequence is TGCAGCGTTGTGGGCAGGTCTAGCTCCTACAATGAGCAGTTCTTC.

This clone was seen a single time. The chain carries TRBV27 and TRBJ2-7; D ambiguous. The CDR3 is 16 amino acids. Germline V gene data show CDR1 as MNHEY and CDR2 as SMNVEV (reference sequence). Trimming took off 0 bases at V and 2 bases at J, with 14 bases between the two ends. CDR3 in DNA: TGTGCCAGCAGTTTATCTGGTTATTTCCCGACCTACGAGCAGTACTTC. Protein product: CASSLSGYFPTYEQYF.

J is TRBJ1-2 and V is TRBV4-1, with 7 bases matching TRBD1. The CDR3 loop spans 14 amino acids. V was clipped by 1 base and J by 3 bases; unmatched bases: 2. Germline CDR1 and CDR2: MGHRA and YSYEKL. The CDR3 nucleotides are TGCGCCAGCAGCCAAGCCGGGACAGACTATGGCTACACCTTC. Its translation: CASSQAGTDYGYTF.

V is TRBV4-2 and J is TRBJ2-1; 7 bases agree with TRBD2. The CDR3 sequence is 16 residues long. V lost 0 bases to trimming and J lost 3 bases; unmatched junction nucleotides: 5. The V gene's germline CDR1 is LGHNA and CDR2 YNFKEQ. CDR3 nucleotide sequence: TGTGCCAGCAGCCAAGACGCGGGGGAAGGCTACAATGAGCAGTTCTTC. Translated, it gives CASSQDAGEGYNEQFF.

The V call is TRBV6-5, the J call TRBJ2-3; 9 bases agree with TRBD2. Germline lookup yields CDR1 MNHEY and CDR2 SVGAGI. V lost 5 bases to trimming and J lost 1 base; unmatched junction nucleotides: 1. The CDR3 spans 14 residues. CDR3 sequence (DNA): TGTGCCAGCAGTGAGCGGGGGGGCACAGATACGCAGTATTTT. This sequence encodes CASSERGGTDTQYF.

The chain has TRBV14 and TRBJ1-6; no reliable D call. This CDR3 is built from 14 residues. Trimming cost V 4 bases and J 9 bases, with 13 bases left between them. Germline CDR1 SGHDN, CDR2 FVKESK. The chain's CDR3 is CASSPWMRPSPLHF. DNA of the CDR3: TGTGCCAGCAGCCCCTGGATGAGGCCTTCACCCCTCCACTTT.

The chain carries TRBV7-9 and TRBJ2-2, with TRBD1 matching over 8 bases. V gave up 4 bases and J gave up 3 bases; unmatched junction bases: 7. This CDR3 has 16 amino acids. Per the germline V gene, CDR1 is SEHNR and CDR2 is FQNEAQ (reference sequence). CDR3 region: CASSYTGQEDTGELFF. In DNA form, the CDR3 reads TGTGCCAGCAGCTATACGGGACAGGAGGACACCGGGGAGCTGTTTTTT.